Detailed here is one TCR beta chain. Its antigen is unidentified. The sample belongs to a study of Ad26.COV2.S vaccination and SARS-CoV-2 variants. Study-wide background: This donor came from the COV1001 trial of Ad26.COV2.S. The authors gave Ad26.COV2.S intramuscularly, either once or twice 56 days apart.

Treatment indicated: around 19 received Ad26.COV2.S at low or high dose, single or two shots; about five received placebo; per-sample allocation not given. Collection of the samples took place on day 63 after the first injection of vaccine or placebo. The CDR3 sequence is 23 residues long. Germline V gives CDR1 ENHRY, CDR2 SYGVKD. The ends were cut back, 2 bases at V and 1 base at J, with 32 bases in the middle. The data were produced by immunoSEQ multiplex PCR, yet TCRdb's version contains in-frame clones alone and is incomplete. This table holds about 400,000 clones, about 90% found once. Study-wide findings and caveats: Vaccinees showed greater spike-specific TCR breadth than placebo recipients.

The sequence came from a person aged 18-60 years who received the Ad26.COV2.S COVID-19 vaccine or a placebo. The J gene is TRBJ2-2, the V gene TRBV10-3; D is tentatively TRBD1 or TRBD2 (5 bases each). The source material was peripheral blood, sampled in a trial of Ad26.COV2.S vaccine versus placebo. CDR3 protein: CAISEVILGRDRTKMGNTGELFF. The CDR3 DNA sequence: TGTGCCATCAGTGAGGTTATTTTAGGAAGGGACCGAACTAAAATGGGGAACACCGGGGAGCTGTTTTTT.